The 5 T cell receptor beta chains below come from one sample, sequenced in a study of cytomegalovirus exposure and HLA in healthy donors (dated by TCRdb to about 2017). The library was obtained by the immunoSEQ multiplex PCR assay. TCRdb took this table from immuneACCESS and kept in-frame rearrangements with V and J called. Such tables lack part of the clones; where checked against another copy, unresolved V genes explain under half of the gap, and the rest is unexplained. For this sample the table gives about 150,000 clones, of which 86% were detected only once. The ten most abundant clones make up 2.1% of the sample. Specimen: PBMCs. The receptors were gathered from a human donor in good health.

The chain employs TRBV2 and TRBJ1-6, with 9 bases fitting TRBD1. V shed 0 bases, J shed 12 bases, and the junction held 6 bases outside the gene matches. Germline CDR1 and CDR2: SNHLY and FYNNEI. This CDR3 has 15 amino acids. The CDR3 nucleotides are TGTGCCAGCAGTGAAGCGAGGGGACAGGGCGGACCCCTCCACTTT. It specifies CASSEARGQGGPLHF.

The CDR3 sequence: CAWSVGTSGISETQYF. Written as DNA, the CDR3 is TGTGCCTGGAGTGTAGGGACTAGCGGGATCTCGGAGACCCAGTACTTC. The V call is TRBV30, the J call TRBJ2-5; 13 bases are a match to TRBD2. V shed 0 bases and J 5 bases; nucleotides not matched to a gene: 6. Germline CDR1 is GTSNPN and CDR2 is SVGIG (reference sequence). This CDR3 has 16 residues. Full variable domain (outside the CDR3, taken from reference TRBV30 and TRBJ2-5): SQTIHQWPATLVQPVGSPLSLECTVEGTSNPNLYWYRQAAGRGLQLLFYSVGIGQISSEVPQNLSASRPQDRQFILSSKKLLLSDSGFYLCAWSVGTSGISETQYFGPGTRLLVL.

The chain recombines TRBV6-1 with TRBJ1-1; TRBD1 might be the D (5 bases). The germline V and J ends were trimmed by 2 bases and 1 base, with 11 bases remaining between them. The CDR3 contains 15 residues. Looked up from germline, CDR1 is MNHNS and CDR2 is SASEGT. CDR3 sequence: CASSEIGAANTEAFF. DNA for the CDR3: TGTGCCAGCAGTGAAATTGGGGCGGCGAACACTGAAGCTTTCTTT.

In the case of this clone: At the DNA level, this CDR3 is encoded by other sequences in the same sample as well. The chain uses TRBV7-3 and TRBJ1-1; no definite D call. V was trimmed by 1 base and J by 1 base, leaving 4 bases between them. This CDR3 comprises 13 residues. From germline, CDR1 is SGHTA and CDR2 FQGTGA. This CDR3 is CASSLRGNTEAFF. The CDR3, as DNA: TGTGCCAGCAGCTTAAGAGGGAACACTGAAGCTTTCTTT.

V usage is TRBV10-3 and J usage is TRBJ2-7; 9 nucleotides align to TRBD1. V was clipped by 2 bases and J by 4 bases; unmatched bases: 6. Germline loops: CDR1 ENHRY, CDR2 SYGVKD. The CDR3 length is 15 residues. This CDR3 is CAISEPGDREYEQYF. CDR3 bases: TGTGCCATCAGTGAGCCGGGGGACAGGGAGTACGAGCAGTACTTC.